The 3 T cell receptor beta chains given below trace back to one sample, sequenced in a study. From the RT-PCR reads, TCRdb called clonotypes with MiXCR, one entry per CDR3 protein. The top ten clones hold roughly 3.9% of a sample with about 700,000 distinct CDR3 sequences, about 14% of them seen once. The sample taken for sequencing was memory CD4+ T cells from blood. These receptors came from a female donor in good health, serving as a healthy control.

This clonotype showed up just a few times. The V call is TRBV12-3 or TRBV12-4, the J call TRBJ1-1; unclear D gene. The CDR3 totals 11 residues. V was cut by 2 bases and J by 7 bases, with 5 bases left in between. The CDR3 region has the DNA TGTGCCAGCAGTTTATATGGTGAAGCTTTCTTT. This codes for CASSLYGEAFF.

This chain connects TRBV24-1 to TRBJ2-3; possibly TRBD2 for D (5 bases). Trimming took off 4 bases at V and 8 bases at J, with 9 bases between the two ends. The CDR3 has 12 residues. Germline assignment: CDR1 KGHDR and CDR2 SFDVKD. This CDR3 is CATSEPRGTQYF. CDR3 nucleotides: TGTGCCACCAGTGAGCCTCGGGGTACGCAGTATTTT.

The chain couples TRBV11-2 to TRBJ2-5; the match to TRBD2 covers 8 bases. The V gene end was trimmed by 7 bases and the J gene end by 5 bases; junction bases not matched to a gene: 15. This CDR3 spans 16 amino acids. In germline, CDR1 is SGHAT, CDR2 FQNNGV. The CDR3 spells CASTRYAGGTGETQYF. The CDR3 bases are TGTGCCAGCACCCGATATGCGGGGGGAACTGGGGAGACCCAGTACTTC.